These T cell receptor beta chains were read from a single sample in a study of CD8 T cells in Susac syndrome. MiXCR, applied by TCRdb to the immunoSEQ multiplex PCR reads, yields one record per CDR3 protein. The sample gives 400,000 or so distinct CDR3 sequences, 85% of which show up once; more than 0.09% is in the top ten. The material sequenced was CD8+ T cells from PBMCs. The source of these receptors is a human donor with multiple sclerosis. Both conserved end residues are part of each CDR3. Each record gives: V gene, D gene, J gene, clone size, CDR3 protein, CDR3 DNA. A D gene is named only where the DNA matches it firmly. Expanded clones get a size class; other rows say once, few or many, or leave the size out.

TRBV19	NA	TRBJ1-1	NA	CASRRGLNTEAFF	TGTGCCAGTAGAAGAGGCTTGAACACTGAAGCTTTCTTT
TRBV30	TRBD1	TRBJ1-4	NA	CAWSSTGALNEKLFF	TGTGCCTGGAGTTCGACAGGGGCCCTTAATGAAAAACTGTTTTTT
TRBV4-1	NA	TRBJ2-5	NA	CASSQVNGRQETQYF	TGCGCCAGCAGCCAAGTAAACGGACGTCAAGAGACCCAGTACTTC
TRBV24-1	TRBD2	TRBJ2-1	NA	CATSDSSPEASGTHEQFF	TGTGCCACCAGTGATTCCTCACCAGAGGCTAGCGGGACCCATGAGCAGTTCTTC
TRBV20-1	NA	TRBJ2-3	once	CSARGGYTQYF	TGCAGTGCTAGGGGGGGATATACGCAGTATTTT
TRBV2	NA	TRBJ2-7	once	CASKGSGPSYEQYF	TGTGCCAGCAAGGGGTCAGGCCCCTCCTACGAGCAGTACTTC
TRBV2	TRBD1	TRBJ2-1	NA	CASRSGTEHYNEQFF	TGTGCCAGCAGATCCGGGACAGAACATTACAATGAGCAGTTCTTC
TRBV3-1	NA	TRBJ2-3	NA	CASSQERGTQYF	TGTGCCAGCAGCCAAGAGAGGGGTACGCAGTATTTT
TRBV27	NA	TRBJ1-2	NA	CASSPGHYGYTF	TGTGCCAGCAGCCCGGGCCACTATGGCTACACCTTC
TRBV29-1	TRBD1	TRBJ2-1	NA	CSGQGAGEQFF	TGCAGCGGACAGGGGGCAGGTGAGCAGTTCTTC
TRBV27	NA	TRBJ1-1	NA	CASSLRGARTEAFF	TGTGCCAGCAGTTTACGTGGGGCGAGAACTGAAGCTTTCTTT
TRBV12-3/TRBV12-4	NA	TRBJ2-6	once	CASIAGPGANVLTF	TGTGCCAGCATAGCAGGGCCCGGGGCCAACGTCCTGACTTTC
TRBV3-1	NA	TRBJ2-1	once	CASSQDSAGFDEQFF	TGTGCCAGCAGCCAAGATTCGGCTGGATTCGATGAGCAGTTCTTC
TRBV6-5	TRBD2	TRBJ2-3	few	CASSVAGGTDTQYF	TGTGCCAGCAGTGTAGCGGGGGGGACAGATACGCAGTATTTT
TRBV19	NA	TRBJ2-3	NA	CASSILATRRTDTQYF	TGTGCCAGTAGTATTCTGGCTACTCGGAGGACAGATACGCAGTATTTT
TRBV27	NA	TRBJ2-7	NA	CASSSGFTSSSYEQYF	TGTGCCAGCAGTTCCGGCTTCACCTCTAGCTCCTACGAGCAGTACTTC
TRBV27	NA	TRBJ1-1	NA	CASNPGAGVTEAFF	TGTGCCAGCAATCCCGGGGCAGGCGTCACTGAAGCTTTCTTT
TRBV27	NA	TRBJ1-6	few	CASSLATPSPLHF	TGTGCCAGCAGTTTGGCAACTCCTTCACCCCTCCACTTT
TRBV28	TRBD2	TRBJ2-5	once	CASSLGLAEGLETQYF	TGTGCCAGCAGTTTAGGACTAGCGGAGGGGCTTGAGACCCAGTACTTC
TRBV6-1	TRBD2	TRBJ2-2	NA	CASRRTSGGALSGELFF	TGTGCCAGCAGGAGGACTAGCGGGGGGGCCCTCTCCGGGGAGCTGTTTTTT
TRBV3-1	TRBD2	TRBJ2-4	NA	CASSQTSGKQNIQYF	TGTGCCAGCAGCCAAACTAGCGGGAAACAAAACATTCAGTACTTC
TRBV30	NA	TRBJ2-3	NA	CAWSNRESNTQYF	TGTGCCTGGAGTAACCGGGAATCGAATACGCAGTATTTT